This T cell receptor (beta chain) was observed in a study of blood T cell repertoires in COVID-19. The CDR3 sequence is 16 residues long. Trimming removed 2 bases from V and 9 bases from J, with 23 bases in between. CDR1 is LGHDT and CDR2 is YNNKEL in the germline V gene (reference sequence). Data came from immunoSEQ multiplex PCR; TCRdb stores just in-frame clones and leaves some out. The table records roughly 290,000 clones, 70% to 90% of them present only once. Living in 24 US areas, the participants were between 18 and 89 years of age. Researchers sorted participants into cohorts using their self-reported clinical history.

The chain has TRBV3-1 (or the pseudogene TRBV3-2) and TRBJ2-7; no firm D call. Sequences were obtained from PBMCs or T cells enriched from blood (not recorded which). This clonotype was sampled from a woman aged 40-49 years who had recovered from COVID-19. The CDR3 is CASSQPSAVRPTRQYF. Here the CDR3 DNA reads TGTGCCAGCAGCCAACCCTCCGCGGTGAGACCTACGAGGCAGTACTTC.